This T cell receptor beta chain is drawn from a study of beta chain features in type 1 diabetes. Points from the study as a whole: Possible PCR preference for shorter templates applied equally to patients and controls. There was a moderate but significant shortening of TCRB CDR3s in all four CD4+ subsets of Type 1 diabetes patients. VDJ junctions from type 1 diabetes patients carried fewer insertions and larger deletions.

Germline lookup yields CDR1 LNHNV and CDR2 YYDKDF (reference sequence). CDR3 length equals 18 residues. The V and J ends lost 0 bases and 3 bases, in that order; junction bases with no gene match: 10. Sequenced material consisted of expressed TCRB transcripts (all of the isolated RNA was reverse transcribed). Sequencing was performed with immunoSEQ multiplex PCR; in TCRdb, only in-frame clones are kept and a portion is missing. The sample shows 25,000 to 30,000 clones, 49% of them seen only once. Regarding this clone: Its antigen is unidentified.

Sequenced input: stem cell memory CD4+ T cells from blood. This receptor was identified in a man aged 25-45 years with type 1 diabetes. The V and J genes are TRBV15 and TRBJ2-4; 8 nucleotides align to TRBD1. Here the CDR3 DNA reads TGTGCCACCAGCAGAGATCGTTCGACAGGGGATAGCAAAAACATTCAGTACTTC. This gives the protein CATSRDRSTGDSKNIQYF.